This T cell receptor (beta chain) was recovered during a study of shared clonotypes between healthy human individuals (TCRdb year 2020). Notes on the research overall: The cohort included a few men and a couple of women between 18 and 49 years of age. Leukapheresis yielded between about 0.8 and 8.9 billion PBMCs per donor. Different laboratories and diverse techniques were used to prepare libraries and sequence TCR repertoires, to increase sequencing depth and limit assay-specific biases. For each donor, CD4 naive and CD4 memory were each given three plates, CD8 naive was given two plates, and CD8 memory was given one plate. Blood TCR repertoires of several healthy adults were deeply sequenced to estimate repertoire size and the extent of clonotype sharing between individuals.

Using the deep immunoSEQ assay, multiplex PCR amplified TCR CDR3 regions from genomic DNA. For each cell subset, the extracted genomic DNA was distributed evenly across all wells of several immunoSEQ 96-well plates, and each plate served as one replicate. Each replicate PCR for sorted subsets received approximately 200 ng genomic DNA, equal to roughly 33,000 T cell genomes. Purified libraries were measured with a Qubit 3.0 fluorometer, size-checked on a Bioanalyzer 2100, and measured again with the KAPA Library Quantification kit. Every immunoSEQ 96-well plate was sequenced on a separate single-read 150-cycle Illumina NextSeq 550 flow cell. The study's processing was this. The immunoSEQ output contained only junctional sequences without quality scores, so filtering could not match that applied to full-length reads. Sequences were annotated with PyIR, a Python wrapper for IgBLAST v1.9, and V/J genes and CDR3 were assigned using IMGT germline references. Any read was removed if the V/J assignment was weak (E-value above 1e-6), the CDR3 was missing, or the read contained stop codons, out-of-frame junctions, or ambiguous translated residues. A V3J clonotype was defined by an identical inferred V gene, J gene, and CDR3 amino acid sequence. To compute the percentage overlap between repertoires, the number of shared unique clonotypes was divided by the size of the smaller repertoire. RTK rarefaction, the Chao1 estimator, and Recon v2.1 estimates of unobserved clonotypes were used to assess repertoire richness. For all TCRbeta clonotypes obtained by the gDNA method from a few donors, generation probabilities were computed with OLGA. TCRdb obtained this table from immuneACCESS and retained in-frame rearrangements with V and J assigned. These tables miss some clones; where compared with another copy, unresolved V genes account for less than half of the shortfall, and the remainder is unexplained. That table supplies the V and J calls and clone size; D and trimming were determined from the DNA. The sample yields about 2 million clones; about 95% were counted once. The ten largest clones take up less than 1.5% of the sample.

CD8 naive samples were obtained by positive selection for CCR7 among CD45RO-negative cells, yielding a CD45RA+CCR7+ population from which TemRA cells were excluded. The donors were healthy, HIV-negative adults who had no recently reported acute infections or vaccinations. Every donor was a Caucasian adult residing in Nashville, Tennessee, USA. Blood was collected by leukapheresis, and PBMCs were isolated by Ficoll-Histopaque density gradient centrifugation and then cryopreserved in liquid nitrogen vapor phase. Analytical flow cytometry was used to check the purity and quantity of every magnetically sorted T cell population. Each sorted fraction had its genomic DNA isolated and then quantified by UV absorbance on a Nanodrop 2000c. About this clone itself: Which antigen it targets is not known. Per-base quality was not reported, and no clone a single base away is much larger than it.

Summary of the overall study and its limitations: Sampling was restricted to blood, and TCR repertoires in tissues likely differ from the TCR repertoires found in blood. Because the study included only a small number of donors, the genetic and exposure-history diversity represented was limited. Naive subsets generally had larger estimated clonotype richness than memory subsets. Even with the large sequencing depth, rarefaction of the sorted-subset datasets indicated that sequencing was incomplete. Compared with non-shared clonotypes, clonotypes shared by all four sorted-subset donors had higher generation probabilities. When several donors were compared, the shared fraction of clonotypes was about 5.2% for naive CD4, 3.5% to 4% for naive CD8, 2.3% for memory CD4, and less than 0.5% for memory CD8. Based on pairwise subsampling, the degree of clonotype sharing among donors was expected to be affected by sequencing depth.

Including the terminal cysteine and phenylalanine, the CDR3 comprises 17 residues. The only DNA kept is the CDR3, 51 bases in frame from the first base. V is pruned by 3 bases and J by 4 bases, leaving 11 bases of the junction without a gene match. CDR1 and CDR2 are read off the germline V gene as SGDLS and YYNGEE. This clonotype was obtained from a man aged 18 to 29 in good health. Sequencing used naive CD8+ T cells sorted from blood. What this sample's cell subset or site label stands for: CD45RA+CCR7+. The V and J segments used are TRBV9 and TRBJ2-7; 12 middle bases align to TRBD1. The base sequence is TGTGCCAGCAGCGAGGGGACCGGGACAGGGGGCTTATACGAGCAGTACTTC. Translated, this is CASSEGTGTGGLYEQYF.